This T cell receptor (beta chain) was profiled in a study of brain metastases from non-small cell lung cancer. Overall study findings and caveats: Compared with their matched primary tumors, 60% to 80% of brain metastases showed expanded T-cell clones. Metastases had sparse T cells but largely shared repertoires with primaries.

The CDR3 sequence is 15 residues long. J lost 5 bases, V lost 6 bases, and 9 bases had no gene match. CDR1 SEHNR and CDR2 FQNEAQ come from the germline V gene (reference sequence). Sequencing used immunoSEQ multiplex PCR; TCRdb keeps in-frame clones, though not all of them. The table shows hundreds of clones, with about 88% occurring only once. As regards this clone: Its matching antigen is unknown.

Sequencing was done on a sample of primary lung tumor tissue. This clonotype was sampled from a donor over 35 with non-small cell lung cancer. J is TRBJ2-5 and V is TRBV7-9; 10 bases align to TRBD2. CDR3 DNA: TGTGCCAGCAGTAAAAAAGCGGGAGGGCCGGAGACCCAGTACTTC. Translation gives CASSKKAGGPETQYF.